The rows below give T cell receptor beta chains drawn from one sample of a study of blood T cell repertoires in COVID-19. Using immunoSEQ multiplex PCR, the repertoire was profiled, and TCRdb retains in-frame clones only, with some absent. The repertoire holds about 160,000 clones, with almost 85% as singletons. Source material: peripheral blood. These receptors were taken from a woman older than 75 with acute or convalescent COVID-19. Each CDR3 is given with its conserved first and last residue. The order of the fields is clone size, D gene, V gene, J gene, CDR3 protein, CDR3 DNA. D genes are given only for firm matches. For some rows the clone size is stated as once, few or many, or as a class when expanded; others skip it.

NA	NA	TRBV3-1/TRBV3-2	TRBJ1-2	CASSQDWGVDYGYTF	TGTGCCAGCAGCCAAGACTGGGGGGTCGACTATGGCTACACCTTC
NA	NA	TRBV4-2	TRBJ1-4	CASSQGRTAWGEKLFF	TGTGCCAGCAGCCAAGGTAGGACTGCCTGGGGTGAAAAACTGTTTTTT
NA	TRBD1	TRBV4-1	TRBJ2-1	CASSQRISGQGNYNEQFF	TGCGCCAGCAGCCAAAGGATCTCAGGACAGGGGAATTACAATGAGCAGTTCTTC
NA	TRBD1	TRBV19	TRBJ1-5	CASSAMTGGEQPQHF	TGTGCCAGTAGTGCCATGACAGGGGGCGAACAGCCCCAGCATTTT
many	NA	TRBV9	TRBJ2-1	CASSVEGDTYYNEQFF	TGTGCCAGCAGCGTAGAAGGGGACACCTATTACAATGAGCAGTTCTTC
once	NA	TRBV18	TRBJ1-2	CASSPTRDVGYGYTF	TGTGCCAGCTCACCAACTAGGGATGTGGGCTATGGCTACACCTTC
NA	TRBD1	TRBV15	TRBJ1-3	CATSRDRVSGNTIYF	TGTGCCACCAGCAGGGACAGGGTGTCGGGAAACACCATATATTTT
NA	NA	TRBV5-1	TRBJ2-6	CASSSLLSGANVLTF	TGCGCCAGCAGCTCCCTCCTATCTGGGGCCAACGTCCTGACTTTC
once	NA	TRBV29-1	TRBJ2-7	CSVGGLPNHEQYF	TGCAGCGTTGGAGGATTACCTAACCACGAGCAGTACTTC
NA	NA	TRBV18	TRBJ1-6	CASSPARAGQGSPLHF	TGTGCCAGCTCACCAGCAAGAGCGGGGCAGGGATCACCCCTCCACTTT
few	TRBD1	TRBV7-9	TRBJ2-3	CASSSTGSTDTQYF	TGTGCCAGCAGCTCGACAGGGAGCACAGATACGCAGTATTTT
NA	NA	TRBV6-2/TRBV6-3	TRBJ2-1	CASSYLRINEQFF	TGTGCCAGCAGTTACTTGCGCATCAATGAGCAGTTCTTC
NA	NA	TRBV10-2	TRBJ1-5	CASSESIVGVSNQPQHF	TGCGCCAGCAGTGAGTCGATAGTAGGGGTGAGCAATCAGCCCCAGCATTTT
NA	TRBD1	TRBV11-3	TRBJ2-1	CASSLGGQGVGEQFF	TGTGCCAGCAGCTTAGGGGGACAGGGCGTGGGTGAGCAGTTCTTC
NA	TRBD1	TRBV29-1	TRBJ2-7	CSVRPGQAAQYF	TGCAGCGTTCGGCCCGGACAGGCCGCGCAGTACTTC
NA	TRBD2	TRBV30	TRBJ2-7	CACEGGTRRVYEQYF	TGTGCCTGCGAAGGGGGGACTAGAAGGGTCTACGAGCAGTACTTC
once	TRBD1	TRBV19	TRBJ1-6	CASSVTGANSPLHF	TGTGCCAGTAGTGTGACAGGGGCCAATTCACCCCTCCACTTT
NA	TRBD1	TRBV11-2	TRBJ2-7	CASSFGTGNYEQYF	TGTGCCAGCAGCTTCGGGACAGGGAACTACGAGCAGTACTTC
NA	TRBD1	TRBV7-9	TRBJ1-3	CASSPQGANSGNTIYF	TGTGCCAGCAGTCCTCAGGGGGCCAACTCTGGAAACACCATATATTTT
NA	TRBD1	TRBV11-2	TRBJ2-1	CASSFGQGFYNEQFF	TGTGCCAGCAGCTTCGGACAGGGCTTCTACAATGAGCAGTTCTTC
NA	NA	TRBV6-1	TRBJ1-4	CASSEQGTNEKLFF	TGTGCCAGCAGTGAACAGGGAACTAATGAAAAACTGTTTTTT
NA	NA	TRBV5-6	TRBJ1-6	CASSLVGDWDSPLHF	TGTGCCAGCAGCTTGGTCGGGGACTGGGATTCACCCCTCCACTTT
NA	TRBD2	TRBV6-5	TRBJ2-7	CASSYGTSGSIYEQYF	TGTGCCAGCAGTTACGGGACTAGCGGGAGTATCTACGAGCAGTACTTC
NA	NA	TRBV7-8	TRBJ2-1	CASSLGQSYNEQFF	TGTGCCAGCAGCTTAGGACAGTCCTACAATGAGCAGTTCTTC
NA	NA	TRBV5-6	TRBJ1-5	CASSLGAGFSNQPQHF	TGTGCCAGCAGCTTGGGGGCAGGGTTTAGCAATCAGCCCCAGCATTTT
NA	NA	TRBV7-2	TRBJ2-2	CASRKGELGTGELFF	TGTGCCAGCAGAAAGGGGGAATTGGGTACCGGGGAGCTGTTTTTT
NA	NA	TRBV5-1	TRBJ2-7	CASMSLSSYEQYF	TGCGCCAGCATGAGCCTCTCCTCTTACGAGCAGTACTTC
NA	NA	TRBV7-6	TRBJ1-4	CASSPSLSLRSEKLFF	TGTGCCAGCAGCCCATCCCTCTCACTACGGAGTGAAAAACTGTTTTTT
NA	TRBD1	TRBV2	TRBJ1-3	CASSVGQTSSGNTIYF	TGTGCCAGCAGTGTGGGACAGACCAGCTCTGGAAACACCATATATTTT
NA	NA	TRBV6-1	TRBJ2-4	CASSEIRTQLAKNIQYF	TGTGCCAGCAGTGAAATACGGACTCAGCTAGCCAAAAACATTCAGTACTTC
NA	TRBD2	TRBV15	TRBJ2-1	CATSANRGLAINEQFF	TGTGCCACCAGCGCCAACCGAGGACTAGCGATCAATGAGCAGTTCTTC
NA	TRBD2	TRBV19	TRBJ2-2	CASRGGVATNTGELFF	TGTGCCAGTAGGGGAGGGGTTGCAACGAACACCGGGGAGCTGTTTTTT
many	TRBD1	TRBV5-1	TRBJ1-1	CASSSHRGRRAEAFF	TGCGCCAGCAGCTCTCACAGGGGGCGGAGGGCTGAAGCTTTCTTT
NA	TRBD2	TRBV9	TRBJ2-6	CASSVTASGYFSGANVLTF	TGTGCCAGCAGCGTAACCGCTAGCGGATATTTCTCTGGGGCCAACGTCCTGACTTTC
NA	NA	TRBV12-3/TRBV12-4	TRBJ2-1	CASSHWGDEQFF	TGTGCCAGCAGTCATTGGGGGGATGAGCAGTTCTTC
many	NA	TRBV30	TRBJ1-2	CAWSVRAAGGYGYTF	TGTGCCTGGAGTGTTCGGGCGGCCGGAGGTTATGGCTACACCTTC
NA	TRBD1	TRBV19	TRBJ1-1	CASSGDRLEAFF	TGTGCCAGTAGTGGGGACAGGCTTGAAGCTTTCTTT
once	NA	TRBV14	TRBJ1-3	CASSQGPDPGGNTIYF	TGTGCCAGCAGCCAGGGGCCTGACCCTGGTGGAAACACCATATATTTT
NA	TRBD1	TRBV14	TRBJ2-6	CASSQTDRGPSSGANVLTF	TGTGCCAGCAGCCAAACGGACAGGGGCCCTAGCTCTGGGGCCAACGTCCTGACTTTC
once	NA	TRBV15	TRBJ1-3	CAASPEFGNTIYF	TGTGCCGCCTCTCCGGAGTTTGGAAACACCATATATTTT
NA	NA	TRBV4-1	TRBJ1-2	CASSQGWRGGGYTF	TGCGCCAGCAGCCAAGGGTGGCGAGGGGGTGGCTACACCTTC
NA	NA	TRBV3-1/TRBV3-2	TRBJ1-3	CASSQGVFSGNTIYF	TGTGCCAGCAGCCAAGGAGTGTTCTCTGGAAACACCATATATTTT
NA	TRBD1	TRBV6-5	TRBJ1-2	CASSTDRGRYGYTF	TGTGCCAGCAGTACCGACAGGGGAAGGTATGGCTACACCTTC
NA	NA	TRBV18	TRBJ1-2	CASSPEAGYIYGYTF	TGTGCCAGCTCACCGGAAGCAGGGTACATCTATGGCTACACCTTC
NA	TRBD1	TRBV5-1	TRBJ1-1	CASSLADRVLTEAFF	TGCGCCAGCAGCTTGGCGGACAGGGTCCTGACTGAAGCTTTCTTT
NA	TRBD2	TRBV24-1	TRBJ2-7	CATSGLAVSYEQYF	TGTGCCACCAGCGGACTAGCGGTGTCCTACGAGCAGTACTTC
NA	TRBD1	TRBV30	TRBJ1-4	CAWSVSGRGTTNEKLFF	TGTGCCTGGAGTGTTTCGGGCAGGGGGACAACTAATGAAAAACTGTTTTTT
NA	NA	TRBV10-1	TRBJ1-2	CASSSEYRHGYTF	TGCGCCAGCAGTTCGGAGTATCGTCATGGCTACACCTTC
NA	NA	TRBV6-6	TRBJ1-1	CASSYGPLGEAFF	TGTGCCAGCAGTTACGGACCACTAGGAGAAGCTTTCTTT